This T cell receptor beta chain is drawn from a study of CD8+CD57+ T cells in acquired aplastic anemia (dated by TCRdb to the late 2010s). Background for the entire study: DNA extracted from sorted CD4+ and CD8+ cells had a mean of approximately 3 ug, with a range of 0.2 to 27.4 ug. Healthy donor samples averaged approximately 10 million reads for CD4+ and under 14 million for CD8+ cells. Results and caveats for the whole study, not just this receptor: CD8+ Simpson's diversity did not differ significantly between patients and healthy controls (P=0.060). Although roughly 29 CD8+ CDR3 sequences were shared by patients and controls, these sequences appeared highly expressed in patients and within the immunodominant clones of patients.

V gives up 4 bases and J gives up 1 base, and the segment between their germline ends measures 11 bases. Spanning cysteine to phenylalanine, the CDR3 consists of 15 amino acids. Just CDR3 DNA is preserved here, 45 bases in frame from base 1. Via the germline V gene, CDR1 is KGHDR and CDR2 SFDVKD. In the study, sorted CD4+ and CD8+ blood T cells from patients with severe aplastic anemia and from healthy subjects underwent deep sequencing of TCR repertoires. Ficoll-Paque density gradient centrifugation was used to isolate peripheral blood mononuclear cells. CD4+ and CD8+ T cells were sorted by FACS or magnetic beads before DNA extraction. TCR beta VDJ combination and CDR3 sequence profiling used genomic DNA as the template. TCR repertoire sequencing was run on an Illumina HiSeq 2000. Concerning the study's data processing: Repertoire assessment relied on Simpson's diversity index, CDR3 size and DJ length profiles, and TRBV/TRBJ rearrangement plots. The most abundant DNA sequence in the deep sequencing data was taken as the immunodominant clone. CDR3 amino acid sequences were screened for sharing across subjects and were compared with published repertoires and the VDJdb database. TCRdb ran its own pipeline on the public reads, namely fastp trimming at Q25 and MiXCR clone calling, and kept in-frame beta chains. Entries are consolidated by CDR3 protein sequence, retaining the most common genes and DNA. These V and J calls originate from TCRdb's pipeline instead of the authors' own analysis. In this sample the table shows approximately 98,000 distinct CDR3 sequences, 50% to 65% of which occur a single time. Around a third of the sample is in the top ten clones.

Regarding this clonotype: Its antigen is not yet known. Base qualities are not at hand, and no much larger clone is one base apart.

Recombination joined TRBV24-1 with TRBJ2-3; the D gene is not confidently resolved. What was sequenced was sorted CD4+, CD8+, or CD8+CD57+ T cells (not recorded which) from PBMCs. This TCR was sampled from a human donor in good health, serving as a control. CDR3 reads: CATSDTDRGTDTQYF. The DNA sequence follows: TGTGCCACCAGTGACACCGACCGGGGCACAGATACGCAGTATTTT.